This T cell receptor (beta chain) was documented in a study of T cell responses to AZD1222 COVID-19 vaccine. Here immunoSEQ multiplex PCR was the method, and the copy in TCRdb shows in-frame clones only, minus some. This table holds around 210,000 clones, roughly 94% found once. The clonotype was recovered from an adult who received the MenACWY meningococcal vaccine as a control. The sequences come from peripheral blood, collected 28 days after the second dose of the MenACWY control vaccine.

In nucleotides, the CDR3 is TGTGCCAGCAGCTTATCCGGGACTAGCCGCTACAATGAGCAGTTCTTC. It specifies CASSLSGTSRYNEQFF. The V call is TRBV7-3, the J call TRBJ2-1, with TRBD2 identical over 9 bases. This CDR3 comprises 16 residues. V shed 2 bases and J 3 bases; nucleotides not matched to a gene: 5. Germline V gene sequence: CDR1 SGHTA, CDR2 FQGTGA.